What follows are 12 T cell receptor beta chains derived from one specimen sequenced in a study of tumor-infiltrating lymphocytes in primary liver carcinoma. Germline DNA was also extracted, and blood RNA was taken from unsorted whole blood. With a constant-region primer, TCR beta cDNA was made from roughly 500 ng of total RNA. Construction of TCR beta libraries relied on three successive nested multiplex PCR rounds employing slightly modified ARM-PCR. A C-beta reverse primer was combined with TRBV1-TRBV30 forward primers in the first two PCR rounds, and each round had around 10 cycles. A single record per CDR3 protein comes from TCRdb applying MiXCR to the multiplex PCR reads. The sample includes some 320,000 distinct CDR3 sequences, approximately 60% of them seen just once. The sequencing input was peripheral blood. These receptors were taken from a man aged 40-49 years with primary liver carcinoma and hepatitis B virus infection.

This clonotype was observed once. The missing conserved phenylalanine or tryptophan at the end of this CDR3 makes a read error likely. The DNA is omitted, as the CDR3 cannot be located on it reliably, and the CDR3 follows TCRdb's listing. The V gene is TRBV6-2 or TRBV6-3, the J gene TRBJ1-5. Including both end residues, the CDR3 is 15 amino acids long. Germline V lookup: CDR1 MNHEY, CDR2 SVGEGT. CDR3 protein: CASRQRVVDNQPQHL.

The chain has TRBV5-1 and TRBJ2-3, with 7 bases identical to TRBD1. The trim removed 5 bases at V and 6 bases at J, leaving 6 bases unmatched. This CDR3 region has 13 residues. Germline CDR1 reads SGHRS; CDR2 reads YFSETQ. The CDR3 region is CASSFDRDDTQYF. CDR3 nucleotides: TGCGCCAGCAGTTTCGACAGGGACGATACGCAGTATTTT.

This clonotype came up many times. The genes are TRBV29-1 and TRBJ2-1, with D possibly being TRBD1 (6 bases). Germline V CDR1 and CDR2: SQVTM, ANQGSEA. The CDR3 is 9 amino acids. V lost 6 bases to trimming and J lost 9 bases, with 6 bases between them. The DNA of the CDR3 is TGCAGCGTGGGGGCTGAGCAGTTCTTC. It codes for CSVGAEQFF.

The rearrangement uses TRBV29-1 and TRBJ1-1, with D tentatively TRBD1 (5 bases). Germline-derived CDR1 and CDR2 are SQVTM and ANQGSEA. The CDR3 runs 15 residues. CDR3 DNA: TGCATCGGTACAGGTGGCTGGGGGATGAACACTGAAGCTTTCTTT. The encoded protein is CIGTGGWGMNTEAFF. Looking up the rest from reference TRBV29-1 and TRBJ1-1 gives the full variable domain: SAVISQKPSRDICQRGTSLTIQCQVDSQVTMMFWYRQQPGQSLTLIATANQGSEATYESGFVIDKFPISRPNLTFSTLTVSNMSPEDSSIYLCIGTGGWGMNTEAFFGQGTRLTVV.

This clonotype appeared many times. The V gene is TRBV28, the J gene TRBJ1-5; 7 bases line up with TRBD1. The CDR3 is 15 amino acids. V shed 5 bases and J 3 bases; nucleotides not matched to a gene: 7. Per the germline V gene, CDR1 is MDHEN and CDR2 is SYDVKM. In DNA, the CDR3 is TGTGCCAGCAGTCAATGGGACAGAATCAATCAGCCCCAGCATTTT. This gives the protein CASSQWDRINQPQHF.

With regard to this clonotype: This may stem from a read error, because a much larger clone lies one nucleotide away. The chain is built from TRBV29-1 and TRBJ2-6; a weak D match, TRBD1 (6 bases). From germline, CDR1 is SQVTM and CDR2 ANQGSEA. This CDR3 has 15 amino acids. Trimming shortened V by 4 bases and J by 4 bases, and 14 bases separated the two germline ends. The CDR3 nucleotides read TGCAGCGTTGTTGACACAGGGACCGGGGCCAACGTCCTGACTTTC. This translates into CSVVDTGTGANVLTF.

This clonotype has at least ten counts. The chain combines TRBV6-1 with TRBJ2-5; D unclear. The length of the CDR3 is 15 residues. The germline V gene encodes CDR1 MNHNS and CDR2 SASEGT. Trimming shortened V by 2 bases and J by 0 bases, and 10 bases separated the two germline ends. CDR3 amino acids: CASSESPLYQETQYF. DNA of the CDR3: TGTGCCAGCAGTGAAAGTCCGCTGTACCAAGAGACCCAGTACTTC.

The rearrangement joins TRBV6-2 or TRBV6-3 to TRBJ2-7, with 9 positions matching TRBD2. With V trimmed by 6 bases and J by 5 bases, 8 bases remained unmatched. Germline loops: CDR1 MNHEY, CDR2 SVGEGT. This CDR3 contains 14 residues. This CDR3 is CASRVAGERNEQYF. The CDR3 DNA reads as TGTGCCAGCAGGGTAGCGGGAGAACGGAACGAGCAGTACTTC.

This clonotype appeared a few times. The chain combines TRBV30 with TRBJ2-1; 7 bases fit TRBD1. This CDR3 region has 14 residues. Germline CDR1 and CDR2: GTSNPN and SVGIG (reference sequence). The ends lost 3 bases at V and 9 bases at J; junction bases unmatched: 11. In DNA form, the CDR3 reads TGTGCCTGGAGCCAAACAGGGGTTGGTGGTGAGCAGTTCTTC. Amino acids: CAWSQTGVGGEQFF.

This clonotype was counted a single time. This may arise from a read error, as a much more abundant clone is one base away. The gene calls are TRBV10-2 and TRBJ2-2; TRBD1 matches at 9 bases. This CDR3 contains 14 residues. The germline gives CDR1 WSHSY, CDR2 SAAADI. This CDR3 is CASREQGAAGVLFF. CDR3 DNA: TGCGCCAGCAGAGAACAGGGGGCGGCCGGGGTGCTGTTTTTT.

The count of this clonotype is one. Compared with germline, one end of the junction differs, possibly owing to a read error. The chain combines TRBV5-5 with TRBJ2-5; no clear D gene. Germline V gene sequence: CDR1 SGHKS, CDR2 YYEKEE (reference sequence). This CDR3 region has 15 residues. This CDR3 is CASSLSVGIQETQHF. The CDR3 DNA is TGTGCCAGCAGCTTGAGCGTTGGCATTCAAGAGACCCAGCATTTC.

Details on this clonotype: This may be a read error: a much more frequent sequence differs by one nucleotide. Because the CDR3 is missing its conserved closing phenylalanine or tryptophan, this is likely a read error. The V gene is TRBV12-3 or TRBV12-4, the J gene TRBJ2-1; TRBD2 matches at 7 bases. The CDR3 extends over 16 amino acids. V was clipped by 6 bases and J by 3 bases; unmatched bases: 11. CDR3 loop: CASSAPPAGRYNEQFS. In nucleotides, the CDR3 is TGTGCCAGCAGCGCCCCCCCAGCGGGACGCTACAATGAGCAGTTCTCC.